This T cell receptor (beta chain) was documented in a study of T cells after yellow fever vaccination. Across the whole study: When fractions had low cell numbers, they were prepared with SMART-Seq v4 Ultra Low Input.

Notes on this clonotype: The antigen remains undetermined.

UMIs and a universal primer site were added when TCR cDNA was made by 5'RACE template switching. TCRdb analysed the 5' RACE reads with MiXCR anew, one entry per CDR3 protein. The sample has 95,000 to 150,000 distinct CDR3 sequences; 6% to 8% are singletons. Trimming cost V 1 base and J 6 bases, with 24 bases left between them. Germline CDR1 LGHNA, CDR2 YNFKEQ. The CDR3 length is 18 residues. Findings of the study overall: It was a small share of clonotypes that appeared in both CD4 and CD8 compartments. Sorted repertoires could include abundant contaminating clonotypes from bulk cells.

This sequence originates from a man aged 18 to 30 who received the YFV17D yellow fever vaccine. This chain joins TRBV4-2 and TRBJ1-1, with D possibly being TRBD1 (5 bases). This specimen consisted of CD4+ T cells sorted from PBMCs, obtained more than 8 days after the first yellow fever vaccination. CDR3 nucleotide sequence: TGTGCCAGCAGCCAAGGAGGCCCCGCGCTCAGGGCTGGCGCTGAAGCTTTCTTT. Translating gives CASSQGGPALRAGAEAFF.